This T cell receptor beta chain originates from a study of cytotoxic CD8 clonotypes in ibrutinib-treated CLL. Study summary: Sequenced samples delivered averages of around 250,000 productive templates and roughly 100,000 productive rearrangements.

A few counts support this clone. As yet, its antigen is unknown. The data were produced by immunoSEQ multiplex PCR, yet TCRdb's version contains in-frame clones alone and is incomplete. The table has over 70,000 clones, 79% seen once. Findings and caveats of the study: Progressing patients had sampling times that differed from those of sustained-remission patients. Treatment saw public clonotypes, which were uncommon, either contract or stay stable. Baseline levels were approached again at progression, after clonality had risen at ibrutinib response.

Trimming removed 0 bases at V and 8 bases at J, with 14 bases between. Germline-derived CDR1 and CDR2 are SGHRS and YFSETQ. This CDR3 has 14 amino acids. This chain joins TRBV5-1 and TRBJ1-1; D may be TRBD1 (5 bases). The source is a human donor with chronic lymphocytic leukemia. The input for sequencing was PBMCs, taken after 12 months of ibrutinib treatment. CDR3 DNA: TGCGCCAGCAGCTTGGCTCAGGGTAGGGGAGAAGCTTTCTTT. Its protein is CASSLAQGRGEAFF.